These 26 T cell receptor beta chains share one sample of origin, sequenced in a study of CD8 T cells in Susac syndrome. Random hexamers were used to reverse transcribe roughly 0.45 to 1 ug of RNA. MiXCR, applied by TCRdb to the immunoSEQ multiplex PCR reads, yields one record per CDR3 protein. This repertoire shows around 190,000 distinct CDR3 sequences, roughly 94% found once; its top ten account for 0.1%. Sequencing was carried out using CD4+ T cells from PBMCs. These TCRs come from a human donor in good health.

This clonotype showed up just a few times. This CDR3 is CAISDGETQYF. CDR3 DNA sequence: TGTGCCATCAGTGACGGGGAGACCCAGTACTTC. This chain uses TRBV10-3 with TRBJ2-5, with D hard to call. The CDR3 has 11 amino acids. The V gene lost 3 bases and the J gene lost 5 bases, with 4 bases spanning the gap. Germline V lookup: CDR1 ENHRY, CDR2 SYGVKD.

This clonotype was picked up one time. The J gene is TRBJ1-1, the V gene TRBV27, with D uncertain. V lost 7 bases and J lost 8, with 23 bases in between. This CDR3 contains 15 residues. Germline V gene sequence: CDR1 MNHEY, CDR2 SMNVEV (reference sequence). CDR3 nucleotides: TGTGCCAGCACTCCGCGCGTGGATTTATGGGTCGAAGCTTTCTTT. The encoded protein is CASTPRVDLWVEAFF.

CDR3 nucleotides: TGTGCCAGCAGATCCAGGGGGCGCAGGGAAGAGACCCAGTACTTC. It encodes CASRSRGRREETQYF. This chain uses TRBV7-2 with TRBJ2-5; 8 bases are shared with TRBD1. The CDR3 loop spans 15 amino acids. The ends lost 6 bases at V and 3 bases at J; junction bases unmatched: 9. Germline CDR1 is SGHTA and CDR2 is FQGNSA.

This chain uses TRBV5-1 with TRBJ2-1; 9 bases match TRBD2. V gave up 4 bases and J gave up 3 bases; unmatched junction bases: 5. The CDR3 contains 15 residues. Germline values: CDR1 SGHRS, CDR2 YFSETQ. The CDR3 bases are TGCGCCAGCAGCCCGGCGGGGGGGAACTACAATGAGCAGTTCTTC. It yields the protein CASSPAGGNYNEQFF. Full variable domain (remainder filled in from reference TRBV5-1 and TRBJ2-1): KAGVTQTPRYLIKTRGQQVTLSCSPISGHRSVSWYQQTPGQGLQFLFEYFSETQRNKGNFPGRFSGRQFSNSRSEMNVSTLELGDSALYLCASSPAGGNYNEQFFGPGTRLTVL.

The CDR3 region has the DNA TGTGCCAGCAGTTACGAGAAGAAGGATTCACCCCTCCACTTT. It codes for CASSYEKKDSPLHF. This chain connects TRBV6-5 to TRBJ1-6; no clear D. The CDR3 length is 14 residues. The germline V gene encodes CDR1 MNHEY and CDR2 SVGAGI. V was clipped by 2 bases and J by 8 bases, with 10 bases between them.

The CDR3 loop reads CATSDGGTGKGGEQFF. In DNA form, the CDR3 reads TGTGCCACCAGTGATGGGGGGACAGGGAAAGGAGGTGAGCAGTTCTTC. This rearrangement joins TRBV24-1 to TRBJ2-1, with 9 positions matching TRBD1. This CDR3 is 16 amino acids long. Germline-derived CDR1 and CDR2 are KGHDR and SFDVKD. The V gene end was trimmed by 3 bases and the J gene end by 9 bases; junction bases not matched to a gene: 11.

The rearrangement links TRBV12-3 or TRBV12-4 to TRBJ1-2; D unclear. This CDR3 contains 11 residues. Trimming stripped 6 bases from V and 8 bases from J, with 10 bases between. The CDR3 sequence: CASSRADGYTF. CDR3 nucleotide sequence: TGTGCCAGCAGCCGGGCAGACGGCTACACCTTC.

The V call is TRBV7-9, the J call TRBJ1-2; D unclear. Trimming pared 1 base from V and 2 bases from J, leaving 5 bases between. The CDR3 spans 13 residues. Germline V gene lookup returns CDR1 SEHNR and CDR2 FQNEAQ (reference sequence). In DNA form, the CDR3 reads TGTGCCAGCAGCTTAGAAGTAAACTATGGCTACACCTTC. It yields the protein CASSLEVNYGYTF. Drawing the rest from reference TRBV7-9 and TRBJ1-2, the complete variable domain is DTGVSQNPRHKITKRGQNVTFRCDPISEHNRLYWYRQTLGQGPEFLTYFQNEAQLEKSRLLSDRFSAERPKGSFSTLEIQRTEQGDSAMYLCASSLEVNYGYTFGSGTRLTVV.

V is TRBV6-1 and J is TRBJ2-1, with D unresolved. The CDR3 loop spans 10 amino acids. The V gene's germline CDR1 is MNHNS and CDR2 SASEGT. The ends were cut back, 7 bases at V and 7 bases at J, with 5 bases in the middle. The CDR3 sequence is CASTRNEQFF. Written as DNA, the CDR3 is TGTGCCAGCACCAGAAATGAGCAGTTCTTC.

The chain employs TRBV12-3 or TRBV12-4 and TRBJ2-1; D ambiguous. V lost 5 bases, J lost 2 bases, and 10 bases lay in between. This CDR3 contains 14 residues. In DNA, the CDR3 is TGTGCCAGCAGTCGAGCTACAGCCTACAATGAGCAGTTCTTC. It is translated as CASSRATAYNEQFF.

J is TRBJ2-1 and V is TRBV28, with 7 bases aligning to TRBD2. Germline CDR1 MDHEN, CDR2 SYDVKM. V dropped 7 bases and J dropped 6; count of bases not matched to a gene: 12. CDR3 length equals 15 residues. The CDR3: CASTRLGGRGNEQFF. For the CDR3, the DNA is TGTGCCAGCACCCGATTGGGCGGGAGAGGCAATGAGCAGTTCTTC.

The chain links TRBV29-1 to TRBJ2-2; the D gene is possibly TRBD2 (6 bases). Trimming removed 3 bases at V and 1 base at J, with 9 bases between. The CDR3 extends over 14 amino acids. Germline assignment: CDR1 SQVTM and CDR2 ANQGSEA. In DNA, the CDR3 is TGCAGCGTTGAGGAGGGGCAGAACACCGGGGAGCTGTTTTTT. Protein product: CSVEEGQNTGELFF.

This chain connects TRBV4-2 to TRBJ2-5; 7 nucleotides match TRBD1. This CDR3 comprises 14 residues. Trimming removed 3 bases from V and 5 bases from J; junction bases left unmatched: 6. In germline, CDR1 is LGHNA, CDR2 YNFKEQ. The CDR3 sequence: CASSHDRAGETQYF. The CDR3 DNA reads TGTGCCAGCAGCCACGACAGGGCTGGGGAGACCCAGTACTTC.

V usage is TRBV20-1 and J usage is TRBJ1-5; possibly TRBD1 for D (5 bases). V lost 4 bases and J lost 2, with 18 bases in between. This CDR3 spans 16 amino acids. Germline CDR1 DFQATT, CDR2 SNEGSKA (reference sequence). The CDR3 reads CSAKRWQGGGNQPQHF. CDR3 DNA sequence: TGCAGTGCTAAGAGGTGGCAGGGCGGCGGCAATCAGCCCCAGCATTTT.

This clonotype came up once. J is TRBJ1-1 and V is TRBV30; D remains ambiguous. Germline V gene sequence: CDR1 GTSNPN, CDR2 SVGIG (reference sequence). This CDR3 comprises 11 residues. Trimming pared 6 bases from V and 1 base from J, leaving 6 bases between. The CDR3 is CACDWNTEAFF. Here the CDR3 DNA reads TGTGCCTGTGACTGGAACACTGAAGCTTTCTTT. Looking up the rest from reference TRBV30 and TRBJ1-1 gives the full variable domain: SQTIHQWPATLVQPVGSPLSLECTVEGTSNPNLYWYRQAAGRGLQLLFYSVGIGQISSEVPQNLSASRPQDRQFILSSKKLLLSDSGFYLCACDWNTEAFFGQGTRLTVV.

This chain links TRBV6-5 with TRBJ1-3; 7 bases are shared with TRBD1. Trimming cost V 6 bases and J 6 bases; bases outside gene matches: 11. Germline assignment: CDR1 MNHEY and CDR2 SVGAGI. The CDR3 runs 15 residues. The CDR3 nucleotides are TGTGCCAGCAGGAGTTCCGGGACAGCGTCAAACACCATATATTTT. Translating gives CASRSSGTASNTIYF.

The V and J genes are TRBV28 and TRBJ1-2, with no clear D. The CDR3 contains 11 residues. CDR1 is MDHEN, CDR2 SYDVKM, per germline. V gave up 8 bases and J gave up 5 bases, with 9 bases separating them. Here the CDR3 reads CASLSGYGYTF. Written as DNA, the CDR3 is TGTGCCAGCTTATCGGGTTATGGCTACACCTTC.

CDR3 region: CSGMDRVGSDEQFF. Written as DNA, the CDR3 is TGCAGCGGAATGGACAGGGTCGGATCGGATGAGCAGTTCTTC. This chain connects TRBV29-1 to TRBJ2-1, with 8 bases lining up with TRBD1. CDR1 SQVTM and CDR2 ANQGSEA come from the germline V gene. The length of the CDR3 is 14 residues. The trim removed 7 bases at V and 8 bases at J, leaving 13 bases unmatched.

The chain employs TRBV6-5 and TRBJ1-4; D may be TRBD1 (5 bases). This CDR3 spans 17 amino acids. From germline, CDR1 is MNHEY and CDR2 SVGAGI. V was clipped by 2 bases and J by 0 bases, with 13 bases between them. CDR3 nucleotides: TGTGCCAGCAGTTACCTCGGACAAATAGCAACTAATGAAAAACTGTTTTTT. Translating it yields CASSYLGQIATNEKLFF.

This clonotype was seen just once. The rearrangement uses TRBV23-1 and TRBJ1-6, with TRBD1 matching 12 bases. TRBV23-1 falls under the ORF class, with uncertain function. CDR3 length: 17 residues. V dropped 2 bases and J dropped 9; count of bases not matched to a gene: 8. Written as DNA, the CDR3 is TGCGCCAGCAGTCAACCGGGACAGGGGGCGCCGAGTTCACCCCTCCACTTT. Amino acids: CASSQPGQGAPSSPLHF.

The gene calls are TRBV12-3 or TRBV12-4 and TRBJ1-2; D ambiguous. Deletions cut 5 bases from V and 6 bases from J, with 16 bases between. The length of the CDR3 is 14 residues. CDR3 in DNA: TGTGCCAGCAGTCCCAGCGTCCCTGTGAATGGCTACACCTTC. Its protein is CASSPSVPVNGYTF.

The gene calls are TRBV5-4 and TRBJ2-3; TRBD1 or TRBD2 may be the D gene (5 bases each). Germline V gene lookup returns CDR1 SGHNT and CDR2 YYREEE (reference sequence). The length of the CDR3 is 15 residues. Trimming cost V 2 bases and J 0 bases, with 10 bases left between them. The CDR3 DNA follows: TGTGCCAGCAGCTTCGAGGGGCCTAGCACAGATACGCAGTATTTT. Its protein is CASSFEGPSTDTQYF. Looking up the rest from reference TRBV5-4 and TRBJ2-3 gives the full variable domain: ETGVTQSPTHLIKTRGQQVTLRCSSQSGHNTVSWYQQALGQGPQFIFQYYREEENGRGNFPPRFSGLQFPNYSSELNVNALELDDSALYLCASSFEGPSTDTQYFGPGTRLTVL.

The rearrangement uses TRBV4-2 and TRBJ2-1, with a possible D match to TRBD1 (6 bases). Trimming pared 0 bases from V and 8 bases from J, leaving 14 bases between. Germline V gene data show CDR1 as LGHNA and CDR2 as YNFKEQ. The CDR3 consists of 15 residues. CDR3 bases: TGTGCCAGCAGCCAAGAGATCAGGGGAATGGATGAGCAGTTCTTC. Translating it yields CASSQEIRGMDEQFF.

The chain couples TRBV30 to TRBJ2-4; a weak D match, TRBD2 (5 bases). The CDR3 contains 18 residues. The germline CDR1 and CDR2 sequences are GTSNPN and SVGIG (reference sequence). The germline V and J ends were trimmed by 1 base and 2 bases, with 21 bases remaining between them. In DNA, the CDR3 is TGTGCCTGGAGTGAAGGGAGATTTGGGGTCTTGTCCAAAAACATTCAGTACTTC. Translating it yields CAWSEGRFGVLSKNIQYF.

This clonotype was recorded once. The rearrangement joins TRBV29-1 to TRBJ2-3; D is possibly TRBD1 or TRBD2 (6 bases each). CDR1 SQVTM and CDR2 ANQGSEA come from the germline V gene. This CDR3 spans 16 amino acids. V lost 5 bases, J lost 4 bases, and 22 bases lay in between. CDR3 coding DNA: TGCAGCGTTTACGGGGGCTCCCGTAACGCCCCAGATACGCAGTATTTT. Protein product: CSVYGGSRNAPDTQYF.

The chain joins TRBV6-2 or TRBV6-3 to TRBJ2-6; D uncertain. Trimming stripped 6 bases from V and 0 bases from J, with 12 bases between. The germline CDR1 and CDR2 sequences are MNHEY and SVGEGT. This CDR3 has 16 amino acids. CDR3 residues: CASRRPTISGANVLTF. CDR3 sequence (DNA): TGTGCCAGCAGACGGCCTACGATCTCTGGGGCCAACGTCCTGACTTTC.